The 29 T cell receptor beta chains given below trace back to one sample, sequenced in a study of blood T cells in healthy people across ages. It was with a sample-barcoded 5' primer and a J-beta primer mix that a second PCR of about 6 to 12 cycles was run. TCRdb analysed the 5' RACE reads with MiXCR anew, one entry per CDR3 protein. The data hold some 900,000 distinct CDR3 sequences, with around 28% observed a single time. Specimen: blood. These receptors were collected from a woman aged 80 or older in good health.

This clonotype was seen repeatedly, ten times or more. The rearrangement links TRBV5-1 to TRBJ1-2, with D possibly being TRBD1 (5 bases). Trimming took 0 bases from V and 7 from J, leaving 16 bases between them. There are 15 residues in the CDR3. Germline V gene data show CDR1 as SGHRS and CDR2 as YFSETQ. The DNA of the CDR3 is TGCGCCAGCAGCTTGGAGGCGGGGGGAAACGGTGGCTACACCTTC. As protein: CASSLEAGGNGGYTF. The complete variable domain, with remaining parts taken from reference TRBV5-1 and TRBJ1-2, reads KAGVTQTPRYLIKTRGQQVTLSCSPISGHRSVSWYQQTPGQGLQFLFEYFSETQRNKGNFPGRFSGRQFSNSRSEMNVSTLELGDSALYLCASSLEAGGNGGYTFGSGTRLTVV.

The sample holds many counts of this clonotype. The J gene is TRBJ1-5, the V gene TRBV20-1, with D possibly being TRBD1 (5 bases). Looked up from germline, CDR1 is DFQATT and CDR2 is SNEGSKA (reference sequence). V lost 3 bases to trimming and J lost 0 bases, with 15 bases between them. This CDR3 comprises 16 residues. CDR3 coding DNA: TGCAGTGCTAGGACAGAGAAGATATATAGCAATCAGCCCCAGCATTTT. Amino acids: CSARTEKIYSNQPQHF.

Points on this clonotype: This clone may be a read error of a much larger clone one base away. This chain links TRBV2 with TRBJ1-5; D may be TRBD1 (5 bases). CDR1 and CDR2 from the germline V gene are SNHLY and FYNNEI. The V end lost 7 bases, the J end lost 0 bases, and 7 bases lay between the germline ends. CDR3 length equals 13 residues. DNA of the CDR3: TGTGCCAGCATGGGGGTTAGCAATCAGCCCCAGCATTTT. Translating gives CASMGVSNQPQHF.

This clonotype came up many times. The V gene is TRBV27, the J gene TRBJ1-4; weak D call: TRBD1 (5 bases). The CDR3 runs 15 residues. V lost 5 bases, J lost 5 bases, and 15 bases lay in between. Germline-derived CDR1 and CDR2 are MNHEY and SMNVEV (reference sequence). CDR3 protein: CASSPYPDKNEKLFF. CDR3 DNA: TGTGCCAGCAGTCCCTATCCGGACAAAAATGAAAAACTGTTTTTT.

This clonotype showed up many times. This chain links TRBV12-3 or TRBV12-4 with TRBJ2-1; 7 nucleotides line up with TRBD2. The CDR3 runs 14 residues. V shed 10 bases, J shed 5 bases, and the junction held 11 bases outside the gene matches. DNA of the CDR3: TGTGCCATAAGGTCAGCGGGGTCAAACAATGAGCAGTTCTTC. Protein: CAIRSAGSNNEQFF.

This clonotype was observed a few times. The J gene is TRBJ1-1, the V gene TRBV6-2 or TRBV6-3; D may be TRBD1 (5 bases). The germline V gene encodes CDR1 MNHEY and CDR2 SVGEGT. V lost 2 bases and J lost 1, with 11 bases in between. The CDR3 is made up of 15 amino acids. CDR3 in DNA: TGTGCCAGCAGTTACGGGGGGTTGGGGAACACTGAAGCTTTCTTT. The encoded protein is CASSYGGLGNTEAFF.

This clonotype has at least ten counts. This rearrangement joins TRBV15 to TRBJ2-7; D may match TRBD1 or TRBD2 (5 bases each). The length of the CDR3 is 14 residues. Deletions cut 0 bases from V and 2 bases from J, with 8 bases between. CDR1 is LNHNV and CDR2 is YYDKDF in the germline V gene (reference sequence). The chain's CDR3 is CATSRDRGAYEQYF. The CDR3 DNA reads as TGTGCCACCAGCAGAGACCGGGGCGCCTACGAGCAGTACTTC.

About this clonotype: A read error is possible here, since a much larger clone lies one base away. The chain links TRBV11-2 to TRBJ2-1; TRBD2 matches at 7 bases. The germline CDR1 and CDR2 sequences are SGHAT and FQNNGV. The CDR3 is 15 residues long. The CDR3 DNA reads as TGTGCCAGCAGCACCCAGACTAGCATAAAGAATGGGCAGTTCTTC. As protein: CASSTQTSIKNGQFF. Together with reference TRBV11-2 and TRBJ2-1, the CDR3 gives the full variable domain: EAGVAQSPRYKIIEKRQSVAFWCNPISGHATLYWYQQILGQGPKLLIQFQNNGVVDDSQLPKDRFSAERLKGVDSTLKIQPAKLEDSAVYLCASSTQTSIKNGQFFGPGTRLTVL.

This clonotype was recorded many times. This rearrangement joins TRBV15 to TRBJ2-1; possibly TRBD1 or TRBD2 for D (6 bases each). The CDR3 extends over 13 amino acids. V was pared by 7 bases and J by 5 bases, with 12 bases between. CDR1 and CDR2 from the germline V gene are LNHNV and YYDKDF (reference sequence). The CDR3 DNA is TGTGCCACCAACGCCGGGGGCGACAATGAGCAGTTCTTC. Its protein product is CATNAGGDNEQFF.

This clonotype was seen repeatedly, ten times or more. V is TRBV7-9 and J is TRBJ1-2; D is uncertain. The V gene's germline CDR1 is SEHNR and CDR2 FQNEAQ (reference sequence). Trimming took off 5 bases at V and 8 bases at J, with 9 bases between the two ends. This CDR3 is 11 amino acids long. The CDR3 protein is CASSTREGYTF. CDR3 nucleotide sequence: TGTGCCAGCAGCACCCGGGAGGGCTACACCTTC.

Of note for this clonotype: This may be a read error, as it is one base from a much larger clone. The genes are TRBV29-1 and TRBJ2-5; 11 nucleotides align to TRBD1. The CDR3 loop spans 13 amino acids. CDR1 is SQVTM, CDR2 ANQGSEA, per germline. The CDR3 nucleotides read TGCAGCTTACGGACAGGGGGCAGTGAGACCCGGTACTTC. Its translation is CSLRTGGSETRYF.

This chain links TRBV2 with TRBJ1-2; D remains unclear. The V gene's germline CDR1 is SNHLY and CDR2 FYNNEI. With 7 bases removed from V and 3 bases from J, the gap between germline ends came to 15 bases. This CDR3 is built from 14 residues. The CDR3 loop reads CASIPTASDYGYTF. In DNA form, the CDR3 reads TGTGCCAGCATTCCGACTGCCTCGGACTATGGCTACACCTTC.

The CDR3 bases are TGCGCCAGCAGCTTTACAGGGGCTAACTATGGCTACACCTTC. Protein sequence: CASSFTGANYGYTF. The V and J genes are TRBV5-1 and TRBJ1-2, with 7 bases aligning to TRBD1. The CDR3 has 14 residues. With 2 bases clipped from V and 0 bases from J, the junction kept 1 base outside the gene matches. CDR1 and CDR2 from the germline V gene are SGHRS and YFSETQ.

The chain employs TRBV10-3 and TRBJ2-2, with no clear D. The ends were cut back, 4 bases at V and 4 bases at J, with 10 bases in the middle. From germline, CDR1 is ENHRY and CDR2 SYGVKD. This CDR3 is 14 amino acids long. CDR3: CAISGTSSTGELFF. In DNA form, the CDR3 reads TGTGCCATCAGTGGCACCTCGAGCACCGGGGAGCTGTTTTTT.

This clonotype showed up many times. The chain recombines TRBV12-3 or TRBV12-4 with TRBJ2-7, with 9 bases matching TRBD1. This CDR3 region has 16 residues. The junction had 9 bases not matched to a gene; V was cut back by 6 bases and J by 0 bases. CDR3 loop: CASSPHPGQGSYEQYF. In nucleotides, the CDR3 is TGTGCCAGCAGCCCTCACCCGGGACAGGGCTCCTACGAGCAGTACTTC.

In this sample, this clonotype turned up many times. The rearrangement uses TRBV20-1 and TRBJ2-3; D is uncertain. V lost 6 bases, J lost 8 bases, and 15 bases lay in between. This CDR3 region has 12 residues. From germline, CDR1 is DFQATT and CDR2 SNEGSKA (reference sequence). For the CDR3, the DNA is TGCAGTGCCGCCGATATGGGTGGTACGCAGTATTTT. This sequence encodes CSAADMGGTQYF.

A remark on this clonotype: Since a much larger clone is just one base distant, this may be a read error. CDR3 protein: CASDLPSPRTGPSSTDTQYF. CDR3 sequence (DNA): TGTGCCAGCGATCTTCCTTCCCCTCGGACAGGCCCTTCTAGCACAGATACGCAGTATTTT. The V gene is TRBV6-1, the J gene TRBJ2-3, with TRBD1 matching 7 bases. The CDR3 totals 20 residues. Losses at the gene ends were 8 bases for V and 0 bases for J; bases not matched to a gene: 23. Looked up from germline, CDR1 is MNHNS and CDR2 is SASEGT.

This clonotype was seen ten or more times. This chain connects TRBV20-1 to TRBJ2-1; tentatively, D is TRBD2 (6 bases). The V and J ends lost 4 bases and 1 base respectively, with 17 bases between them. CDR1 and CDR2 (germline): DFQATT, SNEGSKA (reference sequence). The CDR3 extends over 16 amino acids. In DNA, the CDR3 is TGCAGTGCTAACCCGGGACTTTTACTATCCTACAATGAGCAGTTCTTC. This translates into CSANPGLLLSYNEQFF.

The CDR3 region has the DNA TGTGCCAGCAGTTACAGCCCCGACAGGGGGGTTGGAAACACCATATATTTT. Amino acid sequence: CASSYSPDRGVGNTIYF. The chain employs TRBV6-5 and TRBJ1-3; 9 bases are a match to TRBD1. J lost 3 bases, V lost 2 bases, and 8 bases had no gene match. Per germline, CDR1 MNHEY and CDR2 SVGAGI. There are 17 residues in the CDR3.

The chain couples TRBV12-3 or TRBV12-4 to TRBJ2-4; D ambiguous. The J call may be incorrect, as the DNA end agrees better with TRBJ2-7. The CDR3 spans 16 residues. The CDR3 DNA follows: TGTGCCAGCAGTTCCCTCTATGGGGTGGGCGCCTACGAGCAGTACTTC. As protein: CASSSLYGVGAYEQYF.

The V and J genes are TRBV12-3 or TRBV12-4 and TRBJ2-1, with TRBD2 as a possible D gene (6 bases). The end of the DNA aligns better with TRBJ2-7, so the J call may be wrong. The CDR3 extends over 14 amino acids. Here the CDR3 DNA reads TGTGCCAGCAGCTCCTCTAGCGCCTACAATGAGCAGTACTTC. Its protein product is CASSSSSAYNEQYF.

V usage is TRBV7-2 and J usage is TRBJ2-5; D may be TRBD2 (7 bases). The last part of the DNA fits TRBJ2-7 better; the J call may be wrong. The length of the CDR3 is 16 residues. Germline loops: CDR1 SGHTA, CDR2 FQGNSA. The DNA of the CDR3 is TGTGCCAGCAGCTTAAGGGGGAGGGTAGAGCCTCCCGAGCAGTACTTC. Protein sequence: CASSLRGRVEPPEQYF.

The chain couples TRBV2 to TRBJ2-1; D possibly corresponds to TRBD2 (5 bases). In germline, CDR1 is SNHLY, CDR2 FYNNEI. CDR3 length equals 14 residues. V was trimmed by 6 bases and J by 13 bases, leaving 22 bases between them. CDR3 amino acids: CASSRTQGGETQFF. The CDR3 nucleotides are TGTGCCAGCAGCAGGACCCAAGGAGGAGAGACCCAGTTCTTC.

This chain uses TRBV5-1 with TRBJ2-1, with TRBD2 matching 9 bases. V trimming: 3 bases; J trimming: 6 bases; junction bases outside the gene matches: 10. The CDR3 sequence is 16 residues long. Germline V gives CDR1 SGHRS, CDR2 YFSETQ. The CDR3 reads CASSYTGTSIFNEQFF. CDR3 nucleotides: TGCGCCAGCAGCTACACCGGGACTAGCATTTTCAATGAGCAGTTCTTC.

This clonotype appeared a few times. The gene calls are TRBV5-1 and TRBJ1-1; D remains unclear. Deletions cut 0 bases from V and 1 base from J, with 13 bases between. The germline gives CDR1 SGHRS, CDR2 YFSETQ. The CDR3 runs to 16 residues. For the CDR3, the DNA is TGCGCCAGCAGCTTGGGTGGCAGCCCCTGGAACACTGAAGCTTTCTTT. Protein: CASSLGGSPWNTEAFF.

The chain links TRBV15 to TRBJ2-3; weak D call: TRBD1 (6 bases). The CDR3 consists of 14 residues. Germline CDR1 reads LNHNV; CDR2 reads YYDKDF (reference sequence). Trimming cost V 5 bases and J 5 bases, with 14 bases left between them. For the CDR3, the DNA is TGTGCCACCAGCCGATCCCTCAGGGGAGATACGCAGTATTTT. It encodes CATSRSLRGDTQYF. Supplemented by reference TRBV15 and TRBJ2-3, the full variable domain reads DAMVIQNPRYQVTQFGKPVTLSCSQTLNHNVMYWYQQKSSQAPKLLFHYYDKDFNNEADTPDNFQSRRPNTSFCFLDIRSPGLGDTAMYLCATSRSLRGDTQYFGPGTRLTVL.

This clonotype was recorded at least ten times. The rearrangement links TRBV7-9 to TRBJ2-1; 10 positions match TRBD1. The CDR3 contains 14 residues. The ends lost 5 bases at V and 8 bases at J; junction bases unmatched: 6. Germline V lookup: CDR1 SEHNR, CDR2 FQNEAQ (reference sequence). CDR3 in amino acids: CASSPWTGGDEQFF. In nucleotides, the CDR3 is TGTGCCAGCAGCCCCTGGACAGGGGGTGATGAGCAGTTCTTC.

This chain uses TRBV2 with TRBJ1-2; D possibly corresponds to TRBD1 (6 bases). This CDR3 is built from 15 residues. V gave up 5 bases and J gave up 5 bases, with 18 bases separating them. The germline V gene has CDR1 SNHLY and CDR2 FYNNEI. The CDR3 nucleotides are TGTGCCAGCAGTAACCGAGGGAACAGGGAGTATGGCTACACCTTC. Translated, it gives CASSNRGNREYGYTF.

The chain couples TRBV30 to TRBJ2-2; the D is unclear. V lost 2 bases, J lost 5 bases, and 9 bases lay in between. Germline values: CDR1 GTSNPN, CDR2 SVGIG (reference sequence). The CDR3 contains 13 residues. The CDR3 sequence: CAWSIHVTGELFF. The CDR3 DNA is TGTGCCTGGAGTATTCACGTGACCGGGGAGCTGTTTTTT.